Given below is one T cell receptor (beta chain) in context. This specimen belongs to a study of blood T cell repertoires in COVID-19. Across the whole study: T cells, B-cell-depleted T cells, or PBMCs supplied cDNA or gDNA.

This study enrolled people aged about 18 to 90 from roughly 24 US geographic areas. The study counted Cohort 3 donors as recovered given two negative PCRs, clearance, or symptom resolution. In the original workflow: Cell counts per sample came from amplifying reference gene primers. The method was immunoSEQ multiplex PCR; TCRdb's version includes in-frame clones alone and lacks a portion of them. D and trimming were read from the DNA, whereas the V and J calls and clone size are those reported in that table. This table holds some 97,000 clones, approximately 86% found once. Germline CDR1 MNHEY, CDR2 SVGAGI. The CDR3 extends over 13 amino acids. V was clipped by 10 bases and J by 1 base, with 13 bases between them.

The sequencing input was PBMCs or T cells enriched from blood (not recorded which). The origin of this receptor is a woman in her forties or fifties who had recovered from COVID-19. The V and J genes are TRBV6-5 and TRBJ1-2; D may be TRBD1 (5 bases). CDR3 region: CATLFRVNYGYTF. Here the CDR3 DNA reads TGTGCCACCTTGTTCAGGGTTAACTATGGCTACACCTTC.